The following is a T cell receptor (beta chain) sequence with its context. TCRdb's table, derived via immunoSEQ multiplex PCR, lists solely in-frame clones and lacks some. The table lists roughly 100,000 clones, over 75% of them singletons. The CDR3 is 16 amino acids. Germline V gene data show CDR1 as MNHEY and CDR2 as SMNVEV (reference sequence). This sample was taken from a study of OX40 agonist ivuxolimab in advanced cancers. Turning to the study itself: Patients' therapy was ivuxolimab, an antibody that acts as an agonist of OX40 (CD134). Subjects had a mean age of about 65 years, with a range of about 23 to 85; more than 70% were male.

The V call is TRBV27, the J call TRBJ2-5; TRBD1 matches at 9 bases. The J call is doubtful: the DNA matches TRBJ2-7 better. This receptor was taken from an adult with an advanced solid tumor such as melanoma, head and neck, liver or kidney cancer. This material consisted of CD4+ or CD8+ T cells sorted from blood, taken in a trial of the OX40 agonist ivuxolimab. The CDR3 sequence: CASSSRGQGRVYEQYF. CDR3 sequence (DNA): TGTGCCAGCAGTTCCCGGGGACAGGGAAGGGTCTACGAGCAGTACTTC.